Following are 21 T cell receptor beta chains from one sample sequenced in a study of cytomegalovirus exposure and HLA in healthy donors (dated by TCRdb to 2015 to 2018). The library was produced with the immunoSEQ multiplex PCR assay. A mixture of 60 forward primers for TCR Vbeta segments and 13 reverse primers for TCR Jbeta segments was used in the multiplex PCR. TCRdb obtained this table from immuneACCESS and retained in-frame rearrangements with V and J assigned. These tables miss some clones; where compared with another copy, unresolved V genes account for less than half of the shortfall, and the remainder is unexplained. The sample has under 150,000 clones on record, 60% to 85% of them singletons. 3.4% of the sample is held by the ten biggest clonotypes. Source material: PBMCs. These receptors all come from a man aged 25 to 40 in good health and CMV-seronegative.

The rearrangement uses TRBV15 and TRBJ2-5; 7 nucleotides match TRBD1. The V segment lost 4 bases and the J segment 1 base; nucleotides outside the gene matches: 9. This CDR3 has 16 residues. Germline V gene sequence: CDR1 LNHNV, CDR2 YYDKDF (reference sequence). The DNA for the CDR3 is TGTGCCACCAGCAAAGCCTTCAGGGGGTCCCAAGAGACCCAGTACTTC. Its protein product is CATSKAFRGSQETQYF.

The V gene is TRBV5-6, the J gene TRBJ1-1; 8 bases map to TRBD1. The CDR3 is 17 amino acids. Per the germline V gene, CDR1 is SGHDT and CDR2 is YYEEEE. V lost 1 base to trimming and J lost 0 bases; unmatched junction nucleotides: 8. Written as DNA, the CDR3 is TGTGCCAGCAGCTTGCTATGGGACAGGTCTATGAACACTGAAGCTTTCTTT. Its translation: CASSLLWDRSMNTEAFF.

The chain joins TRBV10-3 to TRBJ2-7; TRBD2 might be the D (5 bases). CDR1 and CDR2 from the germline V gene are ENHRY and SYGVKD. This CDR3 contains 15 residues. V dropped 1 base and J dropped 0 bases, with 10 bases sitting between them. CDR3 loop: CAISEFSTSSYEQYF. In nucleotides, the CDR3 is TGTGCCATCAGTGAGTTTTCAACTAGCTCCTACGAGCAGTACTTC.

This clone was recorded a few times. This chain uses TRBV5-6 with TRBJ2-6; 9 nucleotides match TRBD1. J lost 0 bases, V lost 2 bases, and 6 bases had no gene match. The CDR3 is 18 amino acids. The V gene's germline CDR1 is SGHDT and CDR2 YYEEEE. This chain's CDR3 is CASSFGTGIFSGANVLTF. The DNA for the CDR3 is TGTGCCAGCAGCTTCGGGACAGGGATATTCTCTGGGGCCAACGTCCTGACTTTC.

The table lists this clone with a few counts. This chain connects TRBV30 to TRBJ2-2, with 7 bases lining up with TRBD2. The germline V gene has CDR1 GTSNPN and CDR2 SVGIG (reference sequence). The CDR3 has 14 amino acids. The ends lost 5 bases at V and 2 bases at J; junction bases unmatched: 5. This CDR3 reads CAWGGDSNTGELFF. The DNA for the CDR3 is TGTGCCTGGGGGGGGGACTCAAACACCGGGGAGCTGTTTTTT.

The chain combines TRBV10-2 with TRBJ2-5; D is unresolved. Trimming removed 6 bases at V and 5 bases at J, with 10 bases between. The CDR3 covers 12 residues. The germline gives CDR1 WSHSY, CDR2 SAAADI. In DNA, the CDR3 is TGCGCCAGCAGGGCCACCGGGGAGACCCAGTACTTC. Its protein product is CASRATGETQYF.

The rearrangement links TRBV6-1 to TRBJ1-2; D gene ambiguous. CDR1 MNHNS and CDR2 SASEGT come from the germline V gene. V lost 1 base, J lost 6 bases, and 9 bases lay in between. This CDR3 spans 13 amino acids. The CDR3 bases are TGTGCCAGCAGTGAAGGACCGACACATGGCTACACCTTC. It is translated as CASSEGPTHGYTF.

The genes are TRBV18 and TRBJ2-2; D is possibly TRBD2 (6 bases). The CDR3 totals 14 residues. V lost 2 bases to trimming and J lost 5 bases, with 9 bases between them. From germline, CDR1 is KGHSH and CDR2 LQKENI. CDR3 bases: TGTGCCAGCTCACCAGCGGGGAGGACCGGGGAGCTGTTTTTT. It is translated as CASSPAGRTGELFF.

CDR3 nucleotide sequence: TGTGCCAGCAGCCAAGTACGTATGGGAGGAGAGCAGTACTTC. The encoded protein is CASSQVRMGGEQYF. The rearrangement joins TRBV14 to TRBJ2-7; tentatively, D is TRBD2 (6 bases). The CDR3 spans 14 residues. The germline V gene encodes CDR1 SGHDN and CDR2 FVKESK. With 1 base removed from V and 7 bases from J, the gap between germline ends came to 14 bases.

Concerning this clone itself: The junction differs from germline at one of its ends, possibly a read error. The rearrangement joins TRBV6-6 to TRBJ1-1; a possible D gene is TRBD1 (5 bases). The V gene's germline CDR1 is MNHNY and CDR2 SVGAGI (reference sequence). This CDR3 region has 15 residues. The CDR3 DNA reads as TGTGCCAGCAGTAGCAGGGTTTTCATGAACACTGAAGATTTCTTT. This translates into CASSSRVFMNTEDFF.

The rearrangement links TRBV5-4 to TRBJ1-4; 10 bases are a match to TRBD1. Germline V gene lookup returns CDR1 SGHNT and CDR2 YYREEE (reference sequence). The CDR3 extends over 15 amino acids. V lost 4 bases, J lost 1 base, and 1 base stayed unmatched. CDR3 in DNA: TGTGCCAGCAGCGGGGACAGGGGAACTAATGAAAAACTGTTTTTT. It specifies CASSGDRGTNEKLFF.

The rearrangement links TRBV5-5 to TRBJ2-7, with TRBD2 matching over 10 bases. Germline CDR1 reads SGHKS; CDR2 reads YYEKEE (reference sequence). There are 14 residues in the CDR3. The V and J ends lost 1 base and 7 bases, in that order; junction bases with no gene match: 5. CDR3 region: CASSLWLAGVEQYF. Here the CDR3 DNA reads TGTGCCAGCAGCTTGTGGCTAGCGGGGGTTGAGCAGTACTTC.

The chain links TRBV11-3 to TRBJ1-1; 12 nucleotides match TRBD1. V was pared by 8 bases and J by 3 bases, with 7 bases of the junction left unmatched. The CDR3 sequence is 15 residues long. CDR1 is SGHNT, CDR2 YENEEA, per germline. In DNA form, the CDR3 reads TGTGCCAGCGAAGGGGACAGGGGGCTCGACACTGAAGCTTTCTTT. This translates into CASEGDRGLDTEAFF.

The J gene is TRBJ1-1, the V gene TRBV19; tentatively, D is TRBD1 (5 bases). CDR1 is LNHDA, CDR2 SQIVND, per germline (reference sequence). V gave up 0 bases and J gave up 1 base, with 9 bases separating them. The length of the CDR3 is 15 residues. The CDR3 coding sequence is TGTGCCAGTAGTATAGACGGAGGGGAGAACACTGAAGCTTTCTTT. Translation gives CASSIDGGENTEAFF.

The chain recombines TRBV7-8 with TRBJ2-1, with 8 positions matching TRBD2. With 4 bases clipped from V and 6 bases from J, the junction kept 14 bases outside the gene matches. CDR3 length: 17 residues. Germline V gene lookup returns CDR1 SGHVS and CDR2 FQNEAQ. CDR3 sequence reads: CASSWRTRERGPNEQFF. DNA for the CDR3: TGTGCCAGCAGCTGGAGGACTCGGGAGCGGGGGCCCAATGAGCAGTTCTTC.

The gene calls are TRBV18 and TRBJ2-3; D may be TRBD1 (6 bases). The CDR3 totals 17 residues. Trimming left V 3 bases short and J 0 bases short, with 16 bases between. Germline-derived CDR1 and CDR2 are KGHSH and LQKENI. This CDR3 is CASSPRTEITSTDTQYF. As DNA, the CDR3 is TGTGCCAGCTCACCGAGGACAGAAATTACTAGCACAGATACGCAGTATTTT. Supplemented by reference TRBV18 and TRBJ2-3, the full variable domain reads NAGVMQNPRHLVRRRGQEARLRCSPMKGHSHVYWYRQLPEEGLKFMVYLQKENIIDESGMPKERFSAEFPKEGPSILRIQQVVRGDSAAYFCASSPRTEITSTDTQYFGPGTRLTVL.

CDR3 residues: CASSSYGGQDTEAFF. As DNA, the CDR3 is TGTGCCAGCAGCTCCTACGGGGGGCAGGACACTGAAGCTTTCTTT. This chain links TRBV7-2 with TRBJ1-1; possible D gene TRBD1, 6 bases. Trimming left V 4 bases short and J 3 bases short, with 15 bases between. From germline, CDR1 is SGHTA and CDR2 FQGNSA. The CDR3 runs 15 residues.

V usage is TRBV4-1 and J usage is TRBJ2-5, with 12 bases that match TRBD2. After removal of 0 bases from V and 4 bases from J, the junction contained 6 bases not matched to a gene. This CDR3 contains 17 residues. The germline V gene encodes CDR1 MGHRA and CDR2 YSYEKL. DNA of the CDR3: TGCGCCAGCAGCCAAGATTCGGCTAGCGGGGGGGCAGAGACCCAGTACTTC. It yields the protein CASSQDSASGGAETQYF.

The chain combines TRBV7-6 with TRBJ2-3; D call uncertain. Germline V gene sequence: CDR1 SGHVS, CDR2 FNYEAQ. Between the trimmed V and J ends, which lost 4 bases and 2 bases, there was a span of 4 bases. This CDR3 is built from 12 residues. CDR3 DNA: TGTGCCAGCAGCTCCCACACAGATACGCAGTATTTT. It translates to CASSSHTDTQYF.

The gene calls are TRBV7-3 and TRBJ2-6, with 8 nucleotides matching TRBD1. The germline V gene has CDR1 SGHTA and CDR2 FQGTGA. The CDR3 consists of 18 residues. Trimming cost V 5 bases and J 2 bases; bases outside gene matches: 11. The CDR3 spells CASSPLSGGNAGANVLTF. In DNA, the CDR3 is TGTGCCAGCAGCCCTCTTTCAGGGGGCAACGCTGGGGCCAACGTCCTGACTTTC.

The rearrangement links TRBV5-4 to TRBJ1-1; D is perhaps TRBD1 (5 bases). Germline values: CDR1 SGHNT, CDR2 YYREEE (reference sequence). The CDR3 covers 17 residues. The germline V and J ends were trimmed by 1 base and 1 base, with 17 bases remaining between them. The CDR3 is CASSLRYRSLGNTEAFF. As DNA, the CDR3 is TGTGCCAGCAGCTTGAGGTACAGGTCCCTTGGGAACACTGAAGCTTTCTTT.